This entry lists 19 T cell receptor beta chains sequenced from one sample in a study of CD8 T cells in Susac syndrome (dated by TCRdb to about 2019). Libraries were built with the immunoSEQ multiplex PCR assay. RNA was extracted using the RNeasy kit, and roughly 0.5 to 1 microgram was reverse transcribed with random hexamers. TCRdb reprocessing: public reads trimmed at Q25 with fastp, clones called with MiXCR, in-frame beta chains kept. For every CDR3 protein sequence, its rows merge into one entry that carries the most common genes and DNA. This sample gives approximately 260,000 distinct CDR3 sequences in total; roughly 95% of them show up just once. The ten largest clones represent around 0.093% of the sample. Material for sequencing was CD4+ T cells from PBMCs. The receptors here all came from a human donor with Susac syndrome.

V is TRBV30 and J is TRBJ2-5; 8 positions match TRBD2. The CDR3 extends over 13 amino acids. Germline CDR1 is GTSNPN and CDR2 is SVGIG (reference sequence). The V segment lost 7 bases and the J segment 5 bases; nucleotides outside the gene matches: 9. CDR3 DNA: TGTGCCTCTACGGGATCGGGAGGGGAGACCCAGTACTTC. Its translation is CASTGSGGETQYF.

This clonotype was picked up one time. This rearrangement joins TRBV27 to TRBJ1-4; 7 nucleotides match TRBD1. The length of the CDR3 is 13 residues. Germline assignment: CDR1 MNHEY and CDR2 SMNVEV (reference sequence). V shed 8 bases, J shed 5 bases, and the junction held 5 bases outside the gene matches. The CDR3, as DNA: TGTGCCAGCTGCGACAGGGAGAATGAAAAACTGTTTTTT. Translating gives CASCDRENEKLFF.

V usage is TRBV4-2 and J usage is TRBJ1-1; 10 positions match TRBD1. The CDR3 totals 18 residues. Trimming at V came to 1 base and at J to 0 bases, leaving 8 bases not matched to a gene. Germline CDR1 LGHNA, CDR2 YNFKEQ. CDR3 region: CASSQVMGQGPLNTEAFF. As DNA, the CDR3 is TGTGCCAGCAGCCAAGTCATGGGACAGGGGCCCTTGAACACTGAAGCTTTCTTT.

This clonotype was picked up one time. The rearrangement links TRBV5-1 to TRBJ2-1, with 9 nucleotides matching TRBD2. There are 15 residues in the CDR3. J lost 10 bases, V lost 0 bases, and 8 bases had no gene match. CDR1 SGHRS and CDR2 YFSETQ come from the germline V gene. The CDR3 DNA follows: TGCGCCAGCAGCTTGGGTGCTAGCGGGACGGGAGAGCAGTTCTTC. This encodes CASSLGASGTGEQFF.

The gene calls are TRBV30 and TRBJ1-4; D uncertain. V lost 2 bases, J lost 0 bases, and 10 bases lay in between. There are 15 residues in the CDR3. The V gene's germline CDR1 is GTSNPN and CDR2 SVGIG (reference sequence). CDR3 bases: TGTGCCTGGAGTAAGCAATCAGCAACTAATGAAAAACTGTTTTTT. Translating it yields CAWSKQSATNEKLFF. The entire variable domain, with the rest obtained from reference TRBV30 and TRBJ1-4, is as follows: SQTIHQWPATLVQPVGSPLSLECTVEGTSNPNLYWYRQAAGRGLQLLFYSVGIGQISSEVPQNLSASRPQDRQFILSSKKLLLSDSGFYLCAWSKQSATNEKLFFGSGTQLSVL.

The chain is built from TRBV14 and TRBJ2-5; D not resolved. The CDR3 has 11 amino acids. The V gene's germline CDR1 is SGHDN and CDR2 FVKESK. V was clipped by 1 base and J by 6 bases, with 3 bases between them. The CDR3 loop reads CASSQGKTQYF. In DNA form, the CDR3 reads TGTGCCAGCAGCCAAGGAAAGACCCAGTACTTC.

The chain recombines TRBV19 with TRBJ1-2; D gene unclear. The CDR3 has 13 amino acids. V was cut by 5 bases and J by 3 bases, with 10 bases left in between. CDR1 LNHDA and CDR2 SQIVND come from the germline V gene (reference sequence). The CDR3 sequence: CASSEQVDYGYTF. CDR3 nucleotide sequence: TGTGCCAGTAGTGAGCAGGTAGACTATGGCTACACCTTC.

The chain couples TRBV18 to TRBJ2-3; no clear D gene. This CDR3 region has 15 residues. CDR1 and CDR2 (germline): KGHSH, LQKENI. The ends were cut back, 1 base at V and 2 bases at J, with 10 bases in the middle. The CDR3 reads CASSPQEFDTDTQYF. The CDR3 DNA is TGTGCCAGCTCACCACAAGAATTTGACACAGATACGCAGTATTTT.

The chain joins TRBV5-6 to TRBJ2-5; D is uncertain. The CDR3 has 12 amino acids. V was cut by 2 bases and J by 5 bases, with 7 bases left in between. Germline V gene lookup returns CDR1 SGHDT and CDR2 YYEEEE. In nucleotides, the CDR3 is TGTGCCAGCAGCTTAAATCCGGAGACCCAGTACTTC. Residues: CASSLNPETQYF.

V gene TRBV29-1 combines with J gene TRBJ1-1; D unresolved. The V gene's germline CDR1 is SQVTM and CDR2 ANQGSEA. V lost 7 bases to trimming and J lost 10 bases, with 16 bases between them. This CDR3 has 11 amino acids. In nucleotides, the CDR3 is TGCAGCGGGGGATTGCAGGCGGGAGCTTTCTTT. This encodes CSGGLQAGAFF.

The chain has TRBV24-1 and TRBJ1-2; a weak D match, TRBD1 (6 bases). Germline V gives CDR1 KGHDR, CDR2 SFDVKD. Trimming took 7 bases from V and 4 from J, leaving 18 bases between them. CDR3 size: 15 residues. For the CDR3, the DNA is TGTGCCACCAGCGGGGGGCACAAAACCATCTATGGCTACACCTTC. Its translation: CATSGGHKTIYGYTF.

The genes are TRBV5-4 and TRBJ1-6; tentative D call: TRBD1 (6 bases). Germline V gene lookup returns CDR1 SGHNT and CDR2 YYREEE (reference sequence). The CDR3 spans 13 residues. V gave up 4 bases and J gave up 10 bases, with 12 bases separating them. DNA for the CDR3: TGTGCCAGCAGCCTGGACAGTCAGTCACCCCTCCACTTT. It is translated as CASSLDSQSPLHF.

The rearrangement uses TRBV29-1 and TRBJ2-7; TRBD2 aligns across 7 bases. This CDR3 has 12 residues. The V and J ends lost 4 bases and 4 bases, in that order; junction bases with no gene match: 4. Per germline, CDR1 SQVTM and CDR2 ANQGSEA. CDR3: CSVGGRVYEQYF. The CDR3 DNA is TGCAGCGTTGGTGGGAGGGTTTACGAGCAGTACTTC.

The CDR3 bases are TGCAGCGTTCCCCCGCAGGGGACTATAAGCTATGGCTACACCTTC. Its translation: CSVPPQGTISYGYTF. The V call is TRBV29-1, the J call TRBJ1-2, with a tentative D call TRBD1 (6 bases). The germline V and J ends were trimmed by 5 bases and 4 bases, with 20 bases remaining between them. Germline V gene lookup returns CDR1 SQVTM and CDR2 ANQGSEA. The CDR3 consists of 15 residues. Looking up the rest from reference TRBV29-1 and TRBJ1-2 gives the full variable domain: SAVISQKPSRDICQRGTSLTIQCQVDSQVTMMFWYRQQPGQSLTLIATANQGSEATYESGFVIDKFPISRPNLTFSTLTVSNMSPEDSSIYLCSVPPQGTISYGYTFGSGTRLTVV.

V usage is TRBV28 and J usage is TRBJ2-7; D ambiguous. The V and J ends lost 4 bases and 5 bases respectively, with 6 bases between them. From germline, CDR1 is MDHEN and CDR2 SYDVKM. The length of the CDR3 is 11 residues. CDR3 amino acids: CASSWANEQYF. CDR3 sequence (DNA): TGTGCCAGCAGTTGGGCCAACGAGCAGTACTTC.

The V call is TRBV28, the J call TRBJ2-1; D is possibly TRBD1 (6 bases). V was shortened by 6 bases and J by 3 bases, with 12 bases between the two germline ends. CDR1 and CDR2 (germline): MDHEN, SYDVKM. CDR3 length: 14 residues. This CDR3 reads CASRLGGYYNEQFF. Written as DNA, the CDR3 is TGTGCCAGCAGACTAGGGGGTTACTACAATGAGCAGTTCTTC.

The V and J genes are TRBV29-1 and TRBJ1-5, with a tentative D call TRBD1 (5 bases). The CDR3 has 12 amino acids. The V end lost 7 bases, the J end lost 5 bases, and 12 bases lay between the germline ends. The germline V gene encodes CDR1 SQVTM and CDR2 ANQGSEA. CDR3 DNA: TGCAGCGGGGGCCAAGTGGATCAGCCCCAGCATTTT. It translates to CSGGQVDQPQHF.

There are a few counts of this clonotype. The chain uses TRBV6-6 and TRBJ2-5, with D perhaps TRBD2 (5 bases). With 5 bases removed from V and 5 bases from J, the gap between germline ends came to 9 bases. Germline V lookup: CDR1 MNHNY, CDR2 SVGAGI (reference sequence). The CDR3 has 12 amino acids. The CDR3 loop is CASSPTGETQYF. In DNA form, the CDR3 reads TGTGCCAGCAGTCCTACGGGGGAGACCCAGTACTTC.

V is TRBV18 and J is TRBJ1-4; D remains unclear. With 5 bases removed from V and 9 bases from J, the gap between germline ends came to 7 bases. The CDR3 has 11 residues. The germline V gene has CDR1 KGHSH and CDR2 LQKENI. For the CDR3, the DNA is TGTGCCAGCTCAATGGGCAAAAAACTGTTTTTT. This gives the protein CASSMGKKLFF.